This T cell receptor beta chain emerged from a study of cytotoxic CD8 clonotypes in ibrutinib-treated CLL. Trimming stripped 0 bases from V and 5 bases from J, with 8 bases between. Germline assignment: CDR1 SGDLS and CDR2 YYNGEE. The CDR3 sequence is 13 residues long. Target depth was 1 in 200,000 to 1 in 1 million T cells, about 10x per clonotype. Generated by immunoSEQ multiplex PCR, the TCRdb table keeps only in-frame clones and is missing some. This sample has 270,000 or so clones, with around 77% found just once. This clonotype originated in a human donor with chronic lymphocytic leukemia. The rearrangement joins TRBV9 to TRBJ1-2; D unresolved. The sample consisted of PBMCs, taken at disease progression, from a patient treated with ibrutinib. The CDR3, as DNA: TGTGCCAGCAGCGTAGATGGCGAGTATGGCTACACCTTC. Translation gives CASSVDGEYGYTF.